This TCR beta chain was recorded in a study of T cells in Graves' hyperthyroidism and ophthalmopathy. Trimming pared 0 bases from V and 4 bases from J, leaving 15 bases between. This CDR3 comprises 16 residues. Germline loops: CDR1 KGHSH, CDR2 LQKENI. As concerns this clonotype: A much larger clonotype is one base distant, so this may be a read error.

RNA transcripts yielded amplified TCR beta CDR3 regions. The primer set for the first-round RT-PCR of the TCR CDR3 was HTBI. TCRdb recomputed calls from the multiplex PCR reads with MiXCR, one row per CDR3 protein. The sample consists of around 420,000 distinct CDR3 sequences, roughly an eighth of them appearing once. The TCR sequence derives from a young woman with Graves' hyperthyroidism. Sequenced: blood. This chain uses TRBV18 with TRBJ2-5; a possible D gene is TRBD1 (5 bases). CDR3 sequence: CASSPPNSAGRETQYF. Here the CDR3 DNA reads TGTGCCAGCTCACCACCTAACTCGGCAGGGCGAGAGACCCAGTACTTC.